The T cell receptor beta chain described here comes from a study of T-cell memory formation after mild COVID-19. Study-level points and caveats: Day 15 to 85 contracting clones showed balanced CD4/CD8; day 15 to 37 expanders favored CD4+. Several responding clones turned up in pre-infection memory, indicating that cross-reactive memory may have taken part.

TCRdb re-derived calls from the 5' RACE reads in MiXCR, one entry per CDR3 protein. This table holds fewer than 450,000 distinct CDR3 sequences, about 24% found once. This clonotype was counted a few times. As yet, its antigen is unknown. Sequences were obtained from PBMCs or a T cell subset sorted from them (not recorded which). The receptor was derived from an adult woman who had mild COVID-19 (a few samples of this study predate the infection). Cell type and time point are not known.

CDR3: CASSLGDFPGEQYF. The CDR3 region has the DNA TGCGCCAGCAGCTTGGGGGACTTCCCGGGGGAGCAGTACTTC. J is TRBJ2-7 and V is TRBV5-1; perhaps TRBD2 as D (6 bases). V dropped 0 bases and J dropped 7 bases, with 14 bases sitting between them. Germline assignment: CDR1 SGHRS and CDR2 YFSETQ. The CDR3 consists of 14 residues.